The rows below give T cell receptor beta chains drawn from one sample of a study of response to subunit inactivated influenza vaccine. Each CDR3 protein gets one entry after TCRdb re-called the RT-PCR reads with MiXCR. The sample carries around 760,000 distinct CDR3 sequences, roughly 14% recorded once. The sample in question was PBMCs from blood, obtained less than 15 days before vaccination. Every receptor here comes from a man aged 50-59 years who received an inactivated influenza vaccine. Each CDR3 is given with its conserved first and last residue. D genes are given only for firm matches. Clone size appears in some rows only: once, few, many, or a class for an expanded clone.

v_call	clone_size	j_call	d_call	cdr3_aa	cdr3_nt
TRBV4-1	-	TRBJ2-1	-	CASSQDPGPTHYNEQFF	TGCGCCAGCAGCCAAGATCCCGGCCCGACCCACTACAATGAGCAGTTCTTC
TRBV2	many	TRBJ2-2	TRBD1	CASSLRQGPGELFF	TGTGCCAGCAGTCTCAGACAGGGCCCCGGGGAGCTGTTTTTT
TRBV20-1	few	TRBJ2-2	TRBD2	CSARRASGLPTGELFF	TGCAGTGCTAGAAGGGCTAGCGGGTTACCCACCGGGGAGCTGTTTTTT
TRBV9	many	TRBJ2-2	-	CASSVAPGSTGELFF	TGTGCCAGCAGCGTAGCTCCAGGGAGCACCGGGGAGCTGTTTTTT
TRBV6-1	many	TRBJ2-3	TRBD2	CASSQTSGTTDTQYF	TGTGCCAGCAGTCAAACTAGCGGCACCACAGATACGCAGTATTTT
TRBV28	-	TRBJ2-5	-	CASSPRGAPRFQETQYF	TGTGCCAGCAGCCCGAGGGGCGCCCCCCGTTTTCAAGAGACCCAGTACTTC
TRBV29-1	-	TRBJ2-1	-	CSVEDWGTSEQFF	TGCAGCGTTGAGGACTGGGGGACAAGTGAGCAGTTCTTC
TRBV3-1	-	TRBJ2-5	TRBD2	CATSRPTAGGETQYF	TGTGCCACCAGCCGTCCGACGGCGGGAGGAGAGACCCAGTACTTC
TRBV6-1	many	TRBJ2-2	-	CASRVTRGMTNTGELFF	TGTGCCAGCAGGGTCACCAGGGGAATGACGAACACCGGGGAGCTGTTTTTT
TRBV6-5	-	TRBJ1-1	-	CASSYFLGTEAFF	TGTGCCAGCAGTTACTTTTTGGGCACTGAAGCTTTCTTT
TRBV27	few	TRBJ2-7	TRBD2	CASSLSAGGDGYEQYF	TGTGCCAGCAGTTTGTCCGCCGGGGGGGATGGCTACGAGCAGTACTTC
TRBV6-2/TRBV6-3	many	TRBJ2-5	TRBD2	CASSLTSGGETQYF	TGTGCCAGCAGTCTGACTAGCGGAGGAGAGACCCAGTACTTC
TRBV27	-	TRBJ2-6	-	CASRQQTVSGANVLTF	TGTGCCAGCAGGCAACAGACGGTCTCTGGGGCCAACGTCCTGACTTTC
TRBV28	many	TRBJ2-3	-	CASSLAGMGGGPDTQYF	TGTGCCAGCAGTTTGGCCGGTATGGGGGGGGGGCCAGATACGCAGTATTTT
TRBV5-5	many	TRBJ2-7	-	CASSLGGAAYEQYF	TGTGCCAGCAGCTTGGGCGGGGCCGCCTACGAGCAGTACTTC
TRBV9	-	TRBJ2-3	-	CASTRGIDTDTQYF	TGTGCCAGCACTCGGGGGATCGACACAGATACGCAGTATTTT
TRBV5-1	-	TRBJ2-7	-	CASSSRQTQTFEQYF	TGCGCCAGCAGCTCACGACAGACCCAAACCTTCGAGCAGTACTTC
TRBV7-3	many	TRBJ2-1	-	CASSLAGSSSYNEQFF	TGTGCCAGCAGCTTAGCCGGGTCCAGCTCCTACAATGAGCAGTTCTTC
TRBV12-3/TRBV12-4	-	TRBJ1-1	-	CASSFGQSITEAFF	TGTGCCAGCAGTTTCGGACAGAGTATCACTGAAGCTTTCTTT
TRBV11-2	-	TRBJ2-7	TRBD2	CASSLTSGGGFEQYF	TGTGCCAGCAGCTTAACTAGCGGGGGAGGATTCGAGCAGTACTTC
TRBV7-6	few	TRBJ1-1	-	CASSLGAAGEAFF	TGTGCCAGCAGCTTAGGAGCTGCTGGTGAAGCTTTCTTT
TRBV20-1	-	TRBJ2-2	-	CSASEENTGELFF	TGCAGTGCTAGTGAAGAGAACACCGGGGAGCTGTTTTTT
TRBV3-1	few	TRBJ2-7	TRBD2	CASSQLFLAGDPFSQYF	TGTGCCAGCAGCCAGCTGTTCCTAGCGGGAGACCCATTTTCTCAGTACTTC
TRBV4-3	-	TRBJ2-3	-	CASSQDTHTDTQYF	TGCGCCAGCAGCCAAGATACGCACACAGATACGCAGTATTTT
TRBV11-1	few	TRBJ2-1	-	CASSLAGGSRGGYNEQFF	TGTGCCAGCAGCTTAGCAGGGGGTTCCAGGGGCGGCTACAATGAGCAGTTCTTC
TRBV29-1	few	TRBJ2-3	-	CSVETGSTDTQYF	TGCAGCGTTGAGACCGGGAGCACAGATACGCAGTATTTT
TRBV7-2	-	TRBJ2-1	-	CASSLTAGKHNEQFF	TGTGCCAGCAGCTTAACGGCGGGGAAACACAATGAGCAGTTCTTC
TRBV7-2	-	TRBJ2-5	TRBD2	CASSLAQRGSHETQYF	TGTGCCAGCAGCTTAGCGCAGCGGGGTTCTCATGAGACCCAGTACTTC